This is a list of T cell receptor beta chains from one sample in a study of cytomegalovirus exposure and HLA in healthy donors. Repertoires were generated with immunoSEQ multiplex PCR, while TCRdb's copy carries only in-frame clones and drops some. The sample lists about 160,000 clones, about 80% occurring once. The sequencing input was PBMCs. The source of these receptors is a man aged 25-45 years in good health and CMV-seronegative. CDR3s include the opening cysteine and the closing phenylalanine or tryptophan. Each record gives: D gene, V gene, clone size, CDR3 protein. A D gene is named only where the DNA matches it firmly. For some rows the clone size is stated as once, few or many, or as a class when expanded; others skip it.

d_call: TRBD2; v_call: TRBV4-1; clone_size: -; cdr3_aa: CASSQLAGVGNEQFF
d_call: TRBD1; v_call: TRBV7-2; clone_size: -; cdr3_aa: CASSKGGQGADNEQFF
d_call: -; v_call: TRBV28; clone_size: -; cdr3_aa: CASSFILSAYEQYF
d_call: TRBD1; v_call: TRBV28; clone_size: -; cdr3_aa: CASRDRGILGYTF
d_call: TRBD2; v_call: TRBV9; clone_size: once; cdr3_aa: CASSTSEREITDTQYF
d_call: TRBD2; v_call: TRBV10-1; clone_size: -; cdr3_aa: CASSGTSGVEDTQYF
d_call: -; v_call: TRBV28; clone_size: -; cdr3_aa: CASSSGTEAFF
d_call: -; v_call: TRBV7-9; clone_size: -; cdr3_aa: CASSPVERLRYGYTF
d_call: -; v_call: TRBV11-2; clone_size: -; cdr3_aa: CASSLGSIQYF
d_call: TRBD1; v_call: TRBV11-2; clone_size: -; cdr3_aa: CASRAGGLANYGYTF
d_call: -; v_call: TRBV7-9; clone_size: -; cdr3_aa: CSSSSSSYEQYF
d_call: TRBD1; v_call: TRBV18; clone_size: -; cdr3_aa: CASSRDRVQEPQYF
d_call: -; v_call: TRBV7-9; clone_size: -; cdr3_aa: CASSFSQIYYEQYF
d_call: -; v_call: TRBV28; clone_size: -; cdr3_aa: CASSFLRFPSTDTQYF
d_call: -; v_call: TRBV30; clone_size: -; cdr3_aa: CAWSAGSAPNQPQHF
d_call: -; v_call: TRBV27; clone_size: -; cdr3_aa: CASSWGMNTEAFF
d_call: TRBD2; v_call: TRBV27; clone_size: -; cdr3_aa: CASGLAAYNEQFF
d_call: -; v_call: TRBV7-8; clone_size: once; cdr3_aa: CASSQWERTDRVSTDTQYF
d_call: -; v_call: TRBV2; clone_size: -; cdr3_aa: CASSTGYGQPQHF
d_call: TRBD1; v_call: TRBV5-6; clone_size: -; cdr3_aa: CASSSGQLGNTIYF
d_call: -; v_call: TRBV20-1; clone_size: -; cdr3_aa: CSALGQGSQYF
d_call: -; v_call: TRBV4-1; clone_size: -; cdr3_aa: CASTGETGELFF
d_call: TRBD2; v_call: TRBV5-4; clone_size: -; cdr3_aa: CASSLFGAGRIRLQETQYF
d_call: TRBD1; v_call: TRBV30; clone_size: -; cdr3_aa: CAWSVHGQGNEKLFF
d_call: TRBD2; v_call: TRBV6-5; clone_size: -; cdr3_aa: CASIAGGAYNEQFF
d_call: -; v_call: TRBV19; clone_size: -; cdr3_aa: CASSMGGGDTDTQYF
d_call: TRBD1; v_call: TRBV19; clone_size: few; cdr3_aa: CASKARGQGYQPQHF
d_call: -; v_call: TRBV11-3; clone_size: once; cdr3_aa: CASSLDLKGVSNQPQHF
d_call: TRBD1; v_call: TRBV29-1; clone_size: -; cdr3_aa: CSVRSGTANTEAFF
d_call: -; v_call: TRBV7-9; clone_size: -; cdr3_aa: CASSPGVDGYTF
d_call: -; v_call: TRBV9; clone_size: -; cdr3_aa: CASGTGAAGQFF
d_call: -; v_call: TRBV13; clone_size: -; cdr3_aa: CASSPYITDTQYF
d_call: TRBD2; v_call: TRBV18; clone_size: -; cdr3_aa: CASSPGGEGHQTQYF
d_call: TRBD1; v_call: TRBV30; clone_size: -; cdr3_aa: CAFRGLNTEAFF
d_call: TRBD2; v_call: TRBV29-1; clone_size: -; cdr3_aa: CSVGGRAVETQYF
d_call: -; v_call: TRBV6-1; clone_size: -; cdr3_aa: CASSETARAYEQYF
d_call: TRBD1; v_call: TRBV6-1; clone_size: once; cdr3_aa: CASRWDRDYEQYF
d_call: -; v_call: TRBV5-8; clone_size: -; cdr3_aa: CASSPGSATNEKLFF
d_call: -; v_call: TRBV7-2; clone_size: -; cdr3_aa: CASSLKLAGGNYGYTF
d_call: TRBD2; v_call: TRBV7-9; clone_size: -; cdr3_aa: CASSYGAGTGELFF
d_call: TRBD1; v_call: TRBV28; clone_size: -; cdr3_aa: CASRGSQGPGYGYTF